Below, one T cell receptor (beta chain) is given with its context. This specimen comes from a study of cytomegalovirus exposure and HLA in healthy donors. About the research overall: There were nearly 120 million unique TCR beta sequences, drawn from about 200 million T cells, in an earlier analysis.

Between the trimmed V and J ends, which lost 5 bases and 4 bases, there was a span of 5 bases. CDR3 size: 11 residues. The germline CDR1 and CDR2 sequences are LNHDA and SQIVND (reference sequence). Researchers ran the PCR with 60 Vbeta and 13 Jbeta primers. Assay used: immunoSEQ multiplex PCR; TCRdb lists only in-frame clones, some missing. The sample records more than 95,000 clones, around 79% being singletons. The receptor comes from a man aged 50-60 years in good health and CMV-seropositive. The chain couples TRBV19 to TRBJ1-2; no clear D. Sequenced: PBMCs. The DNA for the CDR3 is TGTGCCAGTAGTGACACCTATGGCTACACCTTC. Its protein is CASSDTYGYTF.